A single sample is the source of the 3 T cell receptor beta chains below, sequenced in a study of cytomegalovirus exposure and HLA in healthy donors. With 60 Vbeta and 13 Jbeta primers, the PCR was carried out. Sequenced by immunoSEQ multiplex PCR; TCRdb stores in-frame clones only, minus some. Here the sample spans over 100,000 clones, approximately 80% being singletons. Sequenced input: PBMCs. Receptors originate from a man in his forties in good health and CMV-seropositive.

The genes are TRBV7-6 and TRBJ2-7; 7 bases line up with TRBD1. Germline V gene lookup returns CDR1 SGHVS and CDR2 FNYEAQ. With V trimmed by 0 bases and J by 2 bases, 4 bases remained unmatched. The CDR3 is made up of 15 amino acids. The CDR3 nucleotides read TGTGCCAGCAGCTTAGCCTCGGGACAGACCTACGAGCAGTACTTC. Protein product: CASSLASGQTYEQYF.

The rearrangement joins TRBV4-1 to TRBJ2-7, with TRBD1 as a possible D gene (6 bases). This CDR3 comprises 21 residues. Germline loops: CDR1 MGHRA, CDR2 YSYEKL. Deletions cut 1 base from V and 6 bases from J, with 34 bases between. In DNA, the CDR3 is TGCGCCAGCAGCCAAGGACCTCCCCGGTTAGGCCTCCTAGGGGAACAGGGCGAGCAGTACTTC. Translated: CASSQGPPRLGLLGEQGEQYF.

The genes are TRBV7-2 and TRBJ2-2, with D unresolved. In germline, CDR1 is SGHTA, CDR2 FQGNSA. The CDR3 spans 13 residues. V dropped 5 bases and J dropped 5 bases, with 9 bases sitting between them. CDR3 in DNA: TGTGCCAGCAGCACACGATCGACCGGGGAGCTGTTTTTT. It codes for CASSTRSTGELFF.